The 30 T cell receptor beta chains below all came from one sample that was sequenced in a study of vaccination effects on CD4 cells after COVID-19. Assay: immunoSEQ multiplex PCR; the TCRdb copy retains only in-frame clones and omits some. The sample includes fewer than 55,000 clones, 76% of them seen just once. Researchers isolated CD4+ T cells once less than twelve days of culture had elapsed. Infection with SARS-CoV-2 occurred in the person between March and December 2020, and PCR confirmed it. Everyone in the study got two shots of either the BNT162b2 or mRNA-1273 vaccine. Their antigen targets remain unknown. This material consisted of CD4+ T cells from PBMCs cultured without peptide, taken after COVID-19 vaccination. All receptors derive from a human donor who had a prior SARS-CoV-2 infection.

The table lists this clone with a count of one. The V and J genes are TRBV19 and TRBJ1-1; D gene uncertain. Per the germline V gene, CDR1 is LNHDA and CDR2 is SQIVND (reference sequence). V gave up 6 bases and J gave up 3 bases, with 17 bases separating them. This CDR3 region has 15 residues. The CDR3 loop reads CASSVTIDGDTEAFF. The CDR3 bases are TGTGCCAGTAGCGTAACAATCGACGGAGACACTGAAGCTTTCTTT.

The chain couples TRBV6-1 to TRBJ1-1, with D uncertain. Germline loops: CDR1 MNHNS, CDR2 SASEGT. Trimming stripped 3 bases from V and 4 bases from J, with 12 bases between. The CDR3 contains 14 residues. The CDR3 DNA reads as TGTGCCAGCAGTGACGCGGGGAGTGGCACTGAAGCTTTCTTT. Its translation: CASSDAGSGTEAFF.

The chain links TRBV3-1 (or the pseudogene TRBV3-2) to TRBJ2-7; the match to TRBD2 covers 16 bases. This CDR3 region has 16 residues. The trim removed 4 bases at V and 6 bases at J, leaving 6 bases unmatched. Germline loops: CDR1 LGHDT, CDR2 YNNKEL (reference sequence). The CDR3 region has the DNA TGTGCCAGCAGCCCTTCCGGGACTAGCGGGAGGGGCGAGCAGTACTTC. Amino acids: CASSPSGTSGRGEQYF.

J is TRBJ2-5 and V is TRBV3-1 (or the pseudogene TRBV3-2); 16 bases align to TRBD2. The germline CDR1 and CDR2 sequences are LGHDT and YNNKEL (reference sequence). The V gene end was trimmed by 0 bases and the J gene end by 5 bases; junction bases not matched to a gene: 3. CDR3 length equals 17 residues. CDR3 sequence reads: CASSQEGLAGGGETQYF. Written as DNA, the CDR3 is TGTGCCAGCAGCCAAGAGGGACTAGCGGGAGGGGGGGAGACCCAGTACTTC.

This chain connects TRBV11-2 to TRBJ2-3; 15 nucleotides line up with TRBD2. The CDR3 loop spans 17 amino acids. The germline V gene has CDR1 SGHAT and CDR2 FQNNGV. V shed 2 bases and J 6 bases; nucleotides not matched to a gene: 6. For the CDR3, the DNA is TGTGCCAGCAGCTTATCGCGGACTAGCGGGGGGGCGGATACGCAGTATTTT. It encodes CASSLSRTSGGADTQYF.

The chain links TRBV30 to TRBJ2-3, with TRBD2 matching over 9 bases. Germline CDR1 and CDR2: GTSNPN and SVGIG (reference sequence). Germline trimming cut 0 bases from V and 5 bases from J; bases unmatched to any gene: 6. The length of the CDR3 is 15 residues. The CDR3 DNA is TGTGCCTGGAGTGTAGCGGGGGGCAGGAAAGATACGCAGTATTTT. Its protein is CAWSVAGGRKDTQYF.

This clone has more than one count but fewer than ten. This sequence joins TRBV11-2 and TRBJ2-1; D ambiguous. Germline CDR1 and CDR2: SGHAT and FQNNGV. This CDR3 region has 12 residues. V lost 3 bases, J lost 15 bases, and 15 bases lay in between. Here the CDR3 DNA reads TGTGCCAGCAGCTTTAGTCCCCGGAGAGCGTTCTTC. This sequence encodes CASSFSPRRAFF.

V and J are TRBV20-1 and TRBJ2-1; no definite D call. The CDR3 runs 16 residues. The germline CDR1 and CDR2 sequences are DFQATT and SNEGSKA (reference sequence). The V end was cut by 3 bases, the J end by 0 bases, with 15 bases between. This chain's CDR3 is CSASSAEKSSYNEQFF. The CDR3, as DNA: TGCAGTGCTAGTTCGGCGGAAAAAAGCTCCTACAATGAGCAGTTCTTC.

This chain joins TRBV7-2 and TRBJ2-7; 10 nucleotides line up with TRBD2. This CDR3 is built from 14 residues. V was pared by 6 bases and J by 5 bases, with 7 bases of the junction left unmatched. Germline CDR1 SGHTA, CDR2 FQGNSA. CDR3 residues: CASRPGTSVHEQYF. CDR3 nucleotides: TGTGCCAGCAGACCCGGGACTAGCGTTCACGAGCAGTACTTC.

This chain uses TRBV6-1 with TRBJ2-5; TRBD1 matches 9 bases. Germline CDR1 MNHNS, CDR2 SASEGT. The CDR3 runs to 16 residues. V lost 2 bases and J lost 3; bases outside the gene matches: 7. The CDR3: CASSEFGGQGKETQYF. Here the CDR3 DNA reads TGTGCCAGCAGTGAATTTGGGGGACAGGGAAAAGAGACCCAGTACTTC.

The sample holds one count of this clone. This chain uses TRBV7-9 with TRBJ2-5, with 7 bases aligning to TRBD2. The CDR3 runs to 14 residues. V lost 5 bases, J lost 6 bases, and 9 bases stayed unmatched. In germline, CDR1 is SEHNR, CDR2 FQNEAQ (reference sequence). The CDR3, as DNA: TGTGCCAGCAGCCCGAGGCGGGGGAGAAAGACCCAGTACTTC. Translating it yields CASSPRRGRKTQYF.

This clone has a handful of counts. This sequence joins TRBV7-3 and TRBJ2-5; D remains ambiguous. Trimming stripped 4 bases from V and 1 base from J, with 7 bases between. The germline gives CDR1 SGHTA, CDR2 FQGTGA. The CDR3 covers 13 residues. The CDR3 spells CASSSRSQETQYF. CDR3 sequence (DNA): TGTGCCAGCAGCTCTCGGTCCCAAGAGACCCAGTACTTC.

The chain carries TRBV6-5 and TRBJ2-1; TRBD1 is a possible D gene (6 bases). V lost 5 bases, J lost 8 bases, and 10 bases lay in between. The CDR3 has 12 residues. Germline V gene sequence: CDR1 MNHEY, CDR2 SVGAGI. CDR3 in amino acids: CASSPQGDEQFF. The CDR3 DNA is TGTGCCAGCAGTCCACAGGGCGATGAGCAGTTCTTC.

The table lists this clone with a few counts. The genes are TRBV12-3 or TRBV12-4 and TRBJ1-5; D ambiguous. V was trimmed by 1 base and J by 6 bases, leaving 1 base between them. The CDR3 runs 11 residues. The DNA of the CDR3 is TGTGCCAGCAGTTTAGGTCAGCCCCAGCATTTT. Protein: CASSLGQPQHF.

The chain employs TRBV29-1 and TRBJ1-2, with D possibly TRBD1 on 6 matching bases. V shed 3 bases and J shed 1 base, with 6 bases lying between them. Germline values: CDR1 SQVTM, CDR2 ANQGSEA. CDR3 length: 12 amino acids. CDR3 sequence: CSVDRGNYGYTF. For the CDR3, the DNA is TGCAGCGTTGACAGGGGTAACTATGGCTACACCTTC.

This chain links TRBV4-3 with TRBJ1-1; D remains unclear. Germline V lookup: CDR1 LGHNA, CDR2 YSLEER. This CDR3 region has 16 residues. V lost 0 bases, J lost 4 bases, and 15 bases lay in between. DNA for the CDR3: TGCGCCAGCAGCCAAGATTTTGGTATTTGGGCCACTGAAGCTTTCTTT. It specifies CASSQDFGIWATEAFF.

The genes are TRBV15 and TRBJ1-3; D is undetermined. V lost 6 bases, J lost 9 bases, and 9 bases lay in between. The CDR3 has 11 residues. Per germline, CDR1 LNHNV and CDR2 YYDKDF (reference sequence). DNA for the CDR3: TGTGCCACCAGGACGGCGAGCACCATATATTTT. Residues: CATRTASTIYF.

Only a few counts were recorded for this clone. The rearrangement joins TRBV3-1 (or the pseudogene TRBV3-2) to TRBJ2-2, with D tentatively TRBD1 (6 bases). Germline lookup yields CDR1 LGHDT and CDR2 YNNKEL (reference sequence). This CDR3 comprises 17 residues. Trimming took off 5 bases at V and 1 base at J, with 17 bases between the two ends. The CDR3 DNA reads as TGTGCCAGCAGCTCAAGATACAGACAGGAGAACACCGGGGAGCTGTTTTTT. Its translation: CASSSRYRQENTGELFF.

The chain employs TRBV12-3 or TRBV12-4 and TRBJ2-7; no firm D call. The CDR3 consists of 13 residues. V was cut by 4 bases and J by 2 bases, with 9 bases left in between. The CDR3 region is CASSSGVAYEQYF. The CDR3 DNA follows: TGTGCCAGCAGTTCCGGTGTGGCCTACGAGCAGTACTTC.

V gene TRBV11-2 combines with J gene TRBJ2-1, with 7 bases matching TRBD2. Germline values: CDR1 SGHAT, CDR2 FQNNGV. The trim removed 4 bases at V and 5 bases at J, leaving 14 bases unmatched. This CDR3 is built from 17 residues. The CDR3 sequence: CASSYRRTRSGHNEQFF. For the CDR3, the DNA is TGTGCCAGCAGCTATCGAAGGACTAGGTCAGGCCACAATGAGCAGTTCTTC.

The chain recombines TRBV30 with TRBJ1-2, with D unresolved. CDR3 size: 14 residues. The V end lost 2 bases, the J end lost 3 bases, and 13 bases lay between the germline ends. In germline, CDR1 is GTSNPN, CDR2 SVGIG (reference sequence). Here the CDR3 DNA reads TGTGCCTGGAGTCCGGGATTAATTTACTATGGCTACACCTTC. It yields the protein CAWSPGLIYYGYTF.

The chain employs TRBV2 and TRBJ1-2; weak D call: TRBD1 (5 bases). The germline CDR1 and CDR2 sequences are SNHLY and FYNNEI. The CDR3 consists of 15 residues. The V gene lost 2 bases and the J gene lost 8 bases, with 18 bases spanning the gap. The CDR3 is CASSEFIVGGFGYTF. CDR3 DNA: TGTGCCAGCAGTGAATTTATAGTCGGGGGATTCGGCTACACCTTC.

The chain links TRBV30 to TRBJ1-2; 7 bases line up with TRBD1. Germline V gene lookup returns CDR1 GTSNPN and CDR2 SVGIG (reference sequence). The CDR3 extends over 12 amino acids. Trimming cost V 0 bases and J 8 bases; bases outside gene matches: 3. CDR3 in DNA: TGTGCCTGGAGTGTACAGGGGTACGGCTACACCTTC. Translated: CAWSVQGYGYTF.

This chain uses TRBV4-2 with TRBJ1-4; D gene uncertain. This CDR3 has 15 residues. Trimming stripped 2 bases from V and 6 bases from J, with 13 bases between. Per the germline V gene, CDR1 is LGHNA and CDR2 is YNFKEQ. CDR3 sequence reads: CASSQISLADEKLFF. The CDR3 nucleotides are TGTGCCAGCAGCCAAATTTCCTTGGCGGATGAAAAACTGTTTTTT.

This clone showed up just a few times. In DNA, the CDR3 is TGTGCCAGCAGCGCGGAAGGGCGTACAGATACGCAGTATTTT. It encodes CASSAEGRTDTQYF. V and J are TRBV7-3 and TRBJ2-3; D is unclear. V was pared by 5 bases and J by 3 bases, with 12 bases between. CDR3 size: 14 residues. Germline CDR1 is SGHTA and CDR2 is FQGTGA.

This chain joins TRBV10-3 and TRBJ1-5; 8 positions match TRBD1. Per germline, CDR1 ENHRY and CDR2 SYGVKD. This CDR3 is built from 12 residues. V shed 10 bases, J shed 4 bases, and the junction held 3 bases outside the gene matches. CDR3 DNA sequence: TGTGCCACAAGGACAGGGAATCAGCCCCAGCATTTT. It yields the protein CATRTGNQPQHF.

This chain connects TRBV5-1 to TRBJ2-3, with 8 bases identical to TRBD1. The CDR3 has 16 residues. V shed 4 bases, J shed 2 bases, and the junction held 9 bases outside the gene matches. The germline V gene encodes CDR1 SGHRS and CDR2 YFSETQ. The CDR3 loop reads CASSIFQGAYTDTQYF. CDR3 sequence (DNA): TGCGCCAGCAGCATCTTCCAGGGGGCCTACACAGATACGCAGTATTTT.

This chain joins TRBV10-3 and TRBJ2-7, with 7 nucleotides matching TRBD1. CDR3 length equals 16 residues. CDR1 is ENHRY, CDR2 SYGVKD, per germline. V shed 0 bases and J 3 bases; nucleotides not matched to a gene: 8. The CDR3 is CAISESRGLDGYEQYF. As DNA, the CDR3 is TGTGCCATCAGTGAGTCGAGGGGGCTGGATGGCTACGAGCAGTACTTC.

The chain recombines TRBV3-1 (or the pseudogene TRBV3-2) with TRBJ2-3, with 7 positions matching TRBD2. The germline V gene encodes CDR1 LGHDT and CDR2 YNNKEL (reference sequence). Unmatched junction bases numbered 13, after V lost 1 base and J lost 3 bases. This CDR3 is 18 amino acids long. CDR3 DNA sequence: TGTGCCAGCAGCCAAGGGGAGGGGCGGGAGTCGGTGACAGATACGCAGTATTTT. Its translation is CASSQGEGRESVTDTQYF.

The chain employs TRBV4-1 and TRBJ2-1, with D perhaps being TRBD1 or TRBD2 (6 bases each). V was trimmed by 0 bases and J by 12 bases, leaving 12 bases between them. CDR1 and CDR2 (germline): MGHRA, YSYEKL. This CDR3 is built from 13 residues. The CDR3 sequence is CASSQDVEGGQFF. In nucleotides, the CDR3 is TGCGCCAGCAGCCAAGATGTCGAGGGGGGGCAGTTCTTC.